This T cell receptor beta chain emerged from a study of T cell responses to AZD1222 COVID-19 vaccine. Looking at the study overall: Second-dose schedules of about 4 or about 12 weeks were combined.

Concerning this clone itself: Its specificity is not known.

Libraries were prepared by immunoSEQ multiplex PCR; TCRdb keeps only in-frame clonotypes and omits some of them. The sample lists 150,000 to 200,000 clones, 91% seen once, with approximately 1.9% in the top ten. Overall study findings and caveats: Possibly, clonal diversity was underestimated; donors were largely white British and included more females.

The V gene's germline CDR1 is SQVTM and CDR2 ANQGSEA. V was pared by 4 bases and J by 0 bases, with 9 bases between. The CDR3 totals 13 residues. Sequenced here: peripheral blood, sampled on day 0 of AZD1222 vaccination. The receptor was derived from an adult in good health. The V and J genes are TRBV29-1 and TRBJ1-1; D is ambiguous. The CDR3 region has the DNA TGCAGCGTTGCTATAGGCCTGAACACTGAAGCTTTCTTT. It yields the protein CSVAIGLNTEAFF.